This T cell receptor (beta chain) was sequenced in a study of control samples from healthy donors and cancer patients. Method: immunoSEQ multiplex PCR; TCRdb's copy keeps in-frame clones and lacks some. This table holds approximately 26,000 clones, just over 90% found once. The CDR3 extends over 18 amino acids. Germline V CDR1 and CDR2: MGHRA, YSYEKL. Trimming shortened V by 4 bases and J by 5 bases, and 26 bases separated the two germline ends. The sequence came from a man aged 50 to 60 with lung cancer. Sequences were obtained from PBMCs. V gene TRBV4-1 combines with J gene TRBJ1-2; the D gene is possibly TRBD1 (6 bases). The CDR3 region has the DNA TGCGCCAGCAGCCCCGACGCCTTACAGGGCGCCGAGGCTTATGGCTACACCTTC. This sequence encodes CASSPDALQGAEAYGYTF.